Here is one T cell receptor (beta chain) with its context. Other DNA sequences in the same sample also yield this CDR3. The data were obtained in a study of blood T cell repertoires in COVID-19. Study-wide context: PBMCs, B-cell-depleted T cells, or T cells were the source of the cDNA or gDNA that made up the material.

CDR3 length equals 13 residues. Per the germline V gene, CDR1 is SEHNR and CDR2 is FQNEAQ (reference sequence). V was cut by 0 bases and J by 3 bases, with 5 bases left in between. Sequenced by immunoSEQ multiplex PCR; TCRdb stores in-frame clones only, minus some. The sample consists of about 260,000 clones, around 90% of them appearing once. Individuals aged about 18 to 89 years were recruited from approximately 22 US areas. People in the exposed group encountered a COVID-19 case within 2 weeks before entering the study. The clonotype originates from a man in his forties or fifties who had been exposed to COVID-19. The chain recombines TRBV7-9 with TRBJ1-2; D is ambiguous. Input material: PBMCs or T cells enriched from blood (not recorded which). The CDR3 region is CASSLARDYGYTF. Written as DNA, the CDR3 is TGTGCCAGCAGCTTAGCGAGGGACTATGGCTACACCTTC.